The 21 T cell receptor beta chains in this list originate from one sample, sequenced in a study of blood T cells in healthy people across ages. Next came a second PCR, run for about 6 to 12 cycles, which used a sample-barcoded 5' primer along with a J-beta primer mix. TCRdb passed the 5' RACE reads through MiXCR, listing each CDR3 protein once. The sample consists of fewer than 1.5 million distinct CDR3 sequences, around two fifths of them appearing once. The sequenced material came from blood. The receptor source for this set is a woman in her late teens or twenties in good health.

The rearrangement uses TRBV5-1 and TRBJ2-7; a weak D match, TRBD1 (6 bases). V was cut by 0 bases and J by 3 bases, with 10 bases left in between. The CDR3 contains 14 residues. CDR1 SGHRS and CDR2 YFSETQ come from the germline V gene. The CDR3 nucleotides read TGCGCCAGCAGCTTGGCGGACAGCGACTACGAGCAGTACTTC. This gives the protein CASSLADSDYEQYF.

The genes are TRBV6-1 and TRBJ1-2, with D tentatively TRBD1 (6 bases). CDR3 length: 14 residues. Trimming cost V 3 bases and J 4 bases, with 12 bases left between them. CDR1 is MNHNS and CDR2 is SASEGT in the germline V gene. The CDR3 is CASSDQGFTYGYTF. The CDR3 DNA sequence: TGTGCCAGCAGTGACCAGGGGTTTACCTATGGCTACACCTTC.

The DNA of the CDR3 is TGTGCCAGCAGTCCTGGTAGCAAAAACATTCAGTACTTC. It encodes CASSPGSKNIQYF. This chain links TRBV12-3 or TRBV12-4 with TRBJ2-4; D not certain. This CDR3 is built from 13 residues. Between the trimmed V and J ends, which lost 5 bases and 3 bases, there was a span of 8 bases.

This rearrangement joins TRBV5-1 to TRBJ2-1; TRBD1 is a possible D gene (6 bases). The DNA end lines up better with TRBJ2-7; the J call may be wrong. There are 14 residues in the CDR3. The V gene's germline CDR1 is SGHRS and CDR2 YFSETQ. The CDR3 region has the DNA TGCGCCAGCAGCCAACCAGACAGGTCCAATGAGCAGTACTTC. It translates to CASSQPDRSNEQYF.

This sequence joins TRBV20-1 and TRBJ2-1, with a weak D call TRBD1 (5 bases). Trimming removed 0 bases at V and 7 bases at J, with 13 bases between. CDR1 is DFQATT and CDR2 is SNEGSKA in the germline V gene (reference sequence). The CDR3 totals 14 residues. The CDR3 sequence: CSARDPAGWNEQFF. In DNA form, the CDR3 reads TGCAGTGCTAGAGATCCAGCAGGGTGGAATGAGCAGTTCTTC.

The chain is built from TRBV11-2 and TRBJ2-7; D is undetermined. Trimming took off 5 bases at V and 5 bases at J, with 10 bases between the two ends. Germline V gene sequence: CDR1 SGHAT, CDR2 FQNNGV. The CDR3 runs 12 residues. The CDR3 coding sequence is TGTGCCAGCAGCCCCCGGTACGACGAGCAGTACTTC. Its protein product is CASSPRYDEQYF.

The chain uses TRBV6-6 and TRBJ1-1; D gene ambiguous. The germline V gene encodes CDR1 MNHNY and CDR2 SVGAGI (reference sequence). The CDR3 totals 12 residues. The germline V and J ends were trimmed by 2 bases and 5 bases, with 6 bases remaining between them. The CDR3 sequence is CASSYRETEAFF. CDR3 DNA: TGTGCCAGCAGTTACCGGGAAACTGAAGCTTTCTTT.

This chain links TRBV20-1 with TRBJ2-2; weak D call: TRBD1 (5 bases). CDR1 DFQATT and CDR2 SNEGSKA come from the germline V gene (reference sequence). V dropped 3 bases and J dropped 1 base, with 9 bases sitting between them. This CDR3 has 14 amino acids. The CDR3 is CSASKGVNTGELFF. For the CDR3, the DNA is TGCAGTGCTAGTAAAGGGGTGAACACCGGGGAGCTGTTTTTT.

The sample holds a few counts of this clonotype. The CDR3 DNA follows: TGTGCCAGCTCACCAGGGTTCACCTACGAGCAGTACTTC. Translating it yields CASSPGFTYEQYF. The chain uses TRBV18 and TRBJ2-7; the D is unclear. Germline assignment: CDR1 KGHSH and CDR2 LQKENI. V lost 2 bases and J 2 bases, leaving 7 bases between the germline ends. The CDR3 spans 13 residues.

V and J are TRBV20-1 and TRBJ1-5; the D gene is possibly TRBD1 (6 bases). This CDR3 is 16 amino acids long. Trimming stripped 0 bases from V and 2 bases from J, with 14 bases between. Looked up from germline, CDR1 is DFQATT and CDR2 is SNEGSKA (reference sequence). Here the CDR3 DNA reads TGCAGTGCTAGAGATGCAGCCAGGGGTGGCAATCAGCCCCAGCATTTT. Protein: CSARDAARGGNQPQHF.

This chain uses TRBV5-1 with TRBJ2-3; 13 bases agree with TRBD2. The germline CDR1 and CDR2 sequences are SGHRS and YFSETQ. Germline trimming cut 3 bases from V and 1 base from J; bases unmatched to any gene: 14. CDR3 length equals 20 residues. CDR3 residues: CASSSPEGTSGESRTDTQYF. CDR3 bases: TGCGCCAGCAGCTCCCCGGAGGGGACTAGCGGGGAGTCGCGCACAGATACGCAGTATTTT.

This clonotype appeared a few times. This sequence joins TRBV20-1 and TRBJ1-6, with D perhaps TRBD1 (5 bases). Germline CDR1 is DFQATT and CDR2 is SNEGSKA (reference sequence). V gave up 5 bases and J gave up 4 bases, with 12 bases separating them. The CDR3 extends over 14 amino acids. As DNA, the CDR3 is TGCAGTGCTCCCGGGACGGAGTATAATTCACCCCTCCACTTT. Translation: CSAPGTEYNSPLHF.

This clonotype showed up just a few times. This chain connects TRBV11-3 to TRBJ1-1; D might be TRBD1 (5 bases). V lost 1 base to trimming and J lost 4 bases, with 10 bases between them. CDR3 size: 14 residues. The germline V gene encodes CDR1 SGHNT and CDR2 YENEEA. CDR3 sequence: CASSLGGVPTEAFF. CDR3 nucleotide sequence: TGTGCCAGCAGCTTAGGAGGGGTTCCCACTGAAGCTTTCTTT.

This clonotype was counted many times. The chain uses TRBV2 and TRBJ2-7, with D possibly being TRBD1 or TRBD2 (5 bases each). Trimming took off 7 bases at V and 5 bases at J, with 9 bases between the two ends. CDR1 is SNHLY and CDR2 is FYNNEI in the germline V gene. The CDR3 consists of 11 residues. CDR3 in amino acids: CASTGGNEQYF. The CDR3 DNA sequence: TGTGCCAGCACTGGGGGAAACGAGCAGTACTTC.

This rearrangement joins TRBV7-3 to TRBJ1-5, with a possible D match to TRBD1 (5 bases). The V end was cut by 0 bases, the J end by 2 bases, with 17 bases between. The CDR3 runs to 18 residues. The germline V gene encodes CDR1 SGHTA and CDR2 FQGTGA. This chain's CDR3 is CASSLTLWGRARNQPQHF. CDR3 nucleotides: TGTGCCAGCAGCTTAACTTTATGGGGCAGAGCTCGCAATCAGCCCCAGCATTTT.

The chain uses TRBV4-1 and TRBJ1-3; 8 bases map to TRBD1. V lost 2 bases, J lost 1 base, and 4 bases stayed unmatched. Germline V gives CDR1 MGHRA, CDR2 YSYEKL. This CDR3 is 16 amino acids long. Here the CDR3 reads CASSQWTGSSGNTIYF. In DNA form, the CDR3 reads TGCGCCAGCAGCCAATGGACAGGGTCATCTGGAAACACCATATATTTT.

V gene TRBV5-5 combines with J gene TRBJ1-2; D is ambiguous. The CDR3 sequence is 11 residues long. V lost 1 base and J 6 bases, leaving 4 bases between the germline ends. The germline V gene has CDR1 SGHKS and CDR2 YYEKEE (reference sequence). The CDR3 bases are TGTGCCAGCAGCTTGAATCATGGCTACACCTTC. Its protein product is CASSLNHGYTF.

This chain uses TRBV5-1 with TRBJ2-1; TRBD1 or TRBD2 may be the D gene (6 bases each). This CDR3 region has 12 residues. Germline V gene data show CDR1 as SGHRS and CDR2 as YFSETQ. Trimming cost V 6 bases and J 11 bases, with 15 bases left between them. Here the CDR3 reads CASTLGGRKQFF. Written as DNA, the CDR3 is TGCGCCAGCACCTTAGGGGGGAGAAAGCAGTTCTTC.

This clonotype was detected a few times. This chain joins TRBV18 and TRBJ1-2; no clear D. Germline-derived CDR1 and CDR2 are KGHSH and LQKENI. V lost 3 bases to trimming and J lost 3 bases, with 8 bases between them. The CDR3 runs to 13 residues. The CDR3 sequence: CASSPDLYYGYTF. The CDR3 region has the DNA TGTGCCAGCTCACCCGACCTTTACTATGGCTACACCTTC.

This clonotype was counted between two and nine times. CDR3 in amino acids: CASSEPSATQYF. The CDR3 coding sequence is TGTGCCAGCAGTGAACCTAGCGCAACGCAGTATTTT. The V gene is TRBV2, the J gene TRBJ2-3; perhaps TRBD2 as D (6 bases). The V end lost 2 bases, the J end lost 9 bases, and 9 bases lay between the germline ends. Germline V gene data show CDR1 as SNHLY and CDR2 as FYNNEI. The CDR3 is made up of 12 amino acids.

This clonotype occurred a few times. The genes are TRBV4-1 and TRBJ2-7; D is perhaps TRBD2 (5 bases). CDR1 is MGHRA and CDR2 is YSYEKL in the germline V gene. V lost 7 bases, J lost 2 bases, and 24 bases lay in between. The CDR3 has 17 residues. The DNA for the CDR3 is TGCGCCAGCACCGCTCTACCGTCGGTGTCCGGGGCCTACGAGCAGTACTTC. Its protein is CASTALPSVSGAYEQYF.